This is a list of T cell receptor beta chains from one sample in a study of T cells after yellow fever vaccination. TCRdb redid the calling of the 5' RACE reads with MiXCR, one entry per CDR3 protein. The sample comprises 300,000 to 450,000 distinct CDR3 sequences, roughly 8% of which are singletons, and 17% rests with the top ten. This specimen was PBMCs, taken roughly 45 days after the first yellow fever vaccination. The receptors shown here come from a man between 18 and 29 years old who received the YFV17D yellow fever vaccine. The CDR3 runs from the conserved cysteine through the conserved F or W. A D gene is named only where the DNA matches it firmly. Expanded clones get a size class; other rows say once, few or many, or leave the size out.

v_gene,abundance,j_gene,d_gene,CDR3aa,CDR3nt
TRBV28,few,TRBJ2-1,TRBD2,CASSFGTSGIEQFF,TGTGCCAGCAGCTTTGGGACTAGCGGGATTGAGCAGTTCTTC
TRBV7-2,-,TRBJ2-1,-,CASSVGSWHEQFF,TGTGCCAGCAGCGTAGGCTCCTGGCATGAGCAGTTCTTC
TRBV12-5,many,TRBJ2-1,TRBD1,CASGLLRQGANEQFF,TGTGCTAGTGGTTTGCTACGACAGGGGGCTAATGAGCAGTTCTTC
TRBV5-1,-,TRBJ2-4,-,CASSDGVVGNIQYF,TGCGCCAGCAGCGATGGGGTGGTAGGAAACATTCAGTACTTC
TRBV7-2,-,TRBJ1-6,-,CASSSQGSSYNSPLHF,TGTGCCAGCAGCTCACAGGGAAGCTCCTATAATTCACCCCTCCACTTT
TRBV5-1,-,TRBJ2-1,TRBD2,CASSLGGGLGSDEQFF,TGCGCCAGCAGCTTGGGAGGCGGACTAGGATCGGATGAGCAGTTCTTC
TRBV11-2,-,TRBJ2-3,TRBD1,CASSLLLRTGAPDTQYF,TGTGCCAGCAGCTTACTCCTTCGGACAGGGGCTCCGGATACGCAGTATTTT
TRBV7-3,few,TRBJ2-5,-,CASSPGTTLFQETQYF,TGTGCCAGCAGCCCAGGGACAACGTTATTCCAAGAGACCCAGTACTTC
TRBV7-6,few,TRBJ2-3,-,CASSLGKGRRTDTQYF,TGTGCCAGCAGCTTAGGGAAGGGAAGGAGGACAGATACGCAGTATTTT
TRBV10-3,many,TRBJ2-3,-,CAIRTSTDTQYF,TGTGCCATCAGGACTAGCACAGATACGCAGTATTTT
TRBV9,few,TRBJ2-1,TRBD2,CASSAGLVKEQFF,TGTGCCAGCAGCGCCGGACTAGTCAAGGAGCAGTTCTTC